This TCR beta chain was sequenced for a study of molecular identifiers for immune sequencing clone quantification. TCRdb analysed the PCR reads with MiXCR anew, one entry per CDR3 protein. The table lists tens of thousands of distinct CDR3 sequences, more than 20% of them singletons, with just under 1% in the top ten. This clonotype came up many times. The CDR3 length is 16 residues. In germline, CDR1 is MGHDK, CDR2 SYGVNS. The germline V and J ends were trimmed by 3 bases and 0 bases, with 13 bases remaining between them. The TCR comes from a human donor in good health. Some libraries in this study had Jurkat cell RNA spiked in. The chain recombines TRBV25-1 with TRBJ2-3; D possibly corresponds to TRBD1 (5 bases). Sequenced input: naive CD8+ T cells from blood, with Jurkat cell RNA spiked in. Subset reported: FACS-sorted CD8+CD4-CCR7+CD45RA+ naive T cells. Written as DNA, the CDR3 is TGTGCCAGCAGTGAGATCATGAAGGGGAGCACAGATACGCAGTATTTT. This codes for CASSEIMKGSTDTQYF.